What follows describes a single T cell receptor beta chain. The germline V gene encodes CDR1 SGHNT and CDR2 YYREEE (reference sequence). The CDR3 length is 13 residues. V trimming: 6 bases; J trimming: 4 bases; junction bases outside the gene matches: 3. This specimen comes from a study of blood T cell repertoires in COVID-19. Study-level background: Samples taken during acute and convalescent COVID-19 were collected in the United States, Italy and Spain. Sample material is recorded as cDNA or gDNA derived from T cells, B-cell-depleted T cells, or PBMCs.

Seattle-derived patients entered the study during active infection and were followed longitudinally. The protocol was immunoSEQ multiplex PCR, while the TCRdb copy is restricted to in-frame clones and leaves out a portion. Seen here are a few hundred thousand clones, over 70% observed once, and the top ten hold roughly a tenth. V and J are TRBV5-4 and TRBJ1-2; TRBD1 matches 10 bases. The receptor's source is a woman in her sixties or seventies with COVID-19, enrolled during active disease. The sequencing sample was made of peripheral blood. CDR3 region: CASTRDRGYGYTF. The CDR3 DNA follows: TGTGCCAGCACCAGGGACAGGGGCTATGGCTACACCTTC.